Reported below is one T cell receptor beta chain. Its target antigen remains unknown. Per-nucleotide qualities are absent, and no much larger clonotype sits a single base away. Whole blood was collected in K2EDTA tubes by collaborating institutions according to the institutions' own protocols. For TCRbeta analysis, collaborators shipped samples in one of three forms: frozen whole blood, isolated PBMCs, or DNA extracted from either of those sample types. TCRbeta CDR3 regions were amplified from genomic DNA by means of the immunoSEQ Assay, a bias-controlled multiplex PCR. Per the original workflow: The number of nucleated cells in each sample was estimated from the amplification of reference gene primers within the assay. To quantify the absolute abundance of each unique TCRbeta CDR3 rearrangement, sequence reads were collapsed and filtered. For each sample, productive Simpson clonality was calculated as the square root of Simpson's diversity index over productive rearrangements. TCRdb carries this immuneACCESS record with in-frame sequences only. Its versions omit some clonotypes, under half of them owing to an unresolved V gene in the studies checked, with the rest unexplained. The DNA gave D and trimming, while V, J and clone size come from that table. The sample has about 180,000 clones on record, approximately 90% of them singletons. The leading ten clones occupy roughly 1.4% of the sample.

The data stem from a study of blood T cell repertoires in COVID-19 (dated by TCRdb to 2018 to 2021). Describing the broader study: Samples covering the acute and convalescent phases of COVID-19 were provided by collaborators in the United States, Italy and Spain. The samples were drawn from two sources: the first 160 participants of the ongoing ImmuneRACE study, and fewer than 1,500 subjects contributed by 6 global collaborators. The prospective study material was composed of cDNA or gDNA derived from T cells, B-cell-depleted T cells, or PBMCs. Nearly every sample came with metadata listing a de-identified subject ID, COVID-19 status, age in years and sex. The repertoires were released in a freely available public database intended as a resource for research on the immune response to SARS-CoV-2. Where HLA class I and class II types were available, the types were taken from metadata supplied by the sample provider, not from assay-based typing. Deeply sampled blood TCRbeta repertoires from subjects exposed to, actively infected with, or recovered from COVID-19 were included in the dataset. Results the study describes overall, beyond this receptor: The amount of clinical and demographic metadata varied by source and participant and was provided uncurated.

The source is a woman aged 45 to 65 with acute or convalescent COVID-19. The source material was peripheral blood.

The CDR3 here reads CASSQDWGQGKFRYTF. In nucleotides, the sequence is TGCGCCAGCAGCCAAGATTGGGGACAGGGGAAATTCAGATACACCTTC. The rearranged chain carries TRBV4-1 and TRBJ1-2, and TRBD1 matches 10 of the central bases. After removal of 0 bases from V and 11 bases from J, the junction retains 12 bases not matched to a gene. Spanning cysteine to phenylalanine, the CDR3 consists of 16 amino acids. Only the CDR3 portion is preserved as DNA: 48 bases, with reading frame beginning at the first base. The germline V gene specifies MGHRA as CDR1 and YSYEKL as CDR2.